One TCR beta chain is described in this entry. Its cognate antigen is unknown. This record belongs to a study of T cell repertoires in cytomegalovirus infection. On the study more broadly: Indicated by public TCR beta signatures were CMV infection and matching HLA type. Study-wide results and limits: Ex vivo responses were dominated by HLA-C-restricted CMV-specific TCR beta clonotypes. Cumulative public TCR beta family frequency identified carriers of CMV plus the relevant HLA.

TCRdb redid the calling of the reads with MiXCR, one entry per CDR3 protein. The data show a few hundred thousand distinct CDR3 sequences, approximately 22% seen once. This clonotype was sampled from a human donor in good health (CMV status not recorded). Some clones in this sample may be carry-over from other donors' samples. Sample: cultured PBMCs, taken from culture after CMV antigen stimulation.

CDR3: CASSLGGLNYGYTF. The CDR3 DNA sequence: TGTGCCAGCAGCTTGGGGGGTCTAAACTATGGCTACACCTTC. The J gene is TRBJ1-2, the V gene TRBV7-9; possibly TRBD1 for D (5 bases). Trimming left V 3 bases short and J 2 bases short, with 10 bases between. Germline CDR1 reads SEHNR; CDR2 reads FQNEAQ (reference sequence). This CDR3 has 14 amino acids.